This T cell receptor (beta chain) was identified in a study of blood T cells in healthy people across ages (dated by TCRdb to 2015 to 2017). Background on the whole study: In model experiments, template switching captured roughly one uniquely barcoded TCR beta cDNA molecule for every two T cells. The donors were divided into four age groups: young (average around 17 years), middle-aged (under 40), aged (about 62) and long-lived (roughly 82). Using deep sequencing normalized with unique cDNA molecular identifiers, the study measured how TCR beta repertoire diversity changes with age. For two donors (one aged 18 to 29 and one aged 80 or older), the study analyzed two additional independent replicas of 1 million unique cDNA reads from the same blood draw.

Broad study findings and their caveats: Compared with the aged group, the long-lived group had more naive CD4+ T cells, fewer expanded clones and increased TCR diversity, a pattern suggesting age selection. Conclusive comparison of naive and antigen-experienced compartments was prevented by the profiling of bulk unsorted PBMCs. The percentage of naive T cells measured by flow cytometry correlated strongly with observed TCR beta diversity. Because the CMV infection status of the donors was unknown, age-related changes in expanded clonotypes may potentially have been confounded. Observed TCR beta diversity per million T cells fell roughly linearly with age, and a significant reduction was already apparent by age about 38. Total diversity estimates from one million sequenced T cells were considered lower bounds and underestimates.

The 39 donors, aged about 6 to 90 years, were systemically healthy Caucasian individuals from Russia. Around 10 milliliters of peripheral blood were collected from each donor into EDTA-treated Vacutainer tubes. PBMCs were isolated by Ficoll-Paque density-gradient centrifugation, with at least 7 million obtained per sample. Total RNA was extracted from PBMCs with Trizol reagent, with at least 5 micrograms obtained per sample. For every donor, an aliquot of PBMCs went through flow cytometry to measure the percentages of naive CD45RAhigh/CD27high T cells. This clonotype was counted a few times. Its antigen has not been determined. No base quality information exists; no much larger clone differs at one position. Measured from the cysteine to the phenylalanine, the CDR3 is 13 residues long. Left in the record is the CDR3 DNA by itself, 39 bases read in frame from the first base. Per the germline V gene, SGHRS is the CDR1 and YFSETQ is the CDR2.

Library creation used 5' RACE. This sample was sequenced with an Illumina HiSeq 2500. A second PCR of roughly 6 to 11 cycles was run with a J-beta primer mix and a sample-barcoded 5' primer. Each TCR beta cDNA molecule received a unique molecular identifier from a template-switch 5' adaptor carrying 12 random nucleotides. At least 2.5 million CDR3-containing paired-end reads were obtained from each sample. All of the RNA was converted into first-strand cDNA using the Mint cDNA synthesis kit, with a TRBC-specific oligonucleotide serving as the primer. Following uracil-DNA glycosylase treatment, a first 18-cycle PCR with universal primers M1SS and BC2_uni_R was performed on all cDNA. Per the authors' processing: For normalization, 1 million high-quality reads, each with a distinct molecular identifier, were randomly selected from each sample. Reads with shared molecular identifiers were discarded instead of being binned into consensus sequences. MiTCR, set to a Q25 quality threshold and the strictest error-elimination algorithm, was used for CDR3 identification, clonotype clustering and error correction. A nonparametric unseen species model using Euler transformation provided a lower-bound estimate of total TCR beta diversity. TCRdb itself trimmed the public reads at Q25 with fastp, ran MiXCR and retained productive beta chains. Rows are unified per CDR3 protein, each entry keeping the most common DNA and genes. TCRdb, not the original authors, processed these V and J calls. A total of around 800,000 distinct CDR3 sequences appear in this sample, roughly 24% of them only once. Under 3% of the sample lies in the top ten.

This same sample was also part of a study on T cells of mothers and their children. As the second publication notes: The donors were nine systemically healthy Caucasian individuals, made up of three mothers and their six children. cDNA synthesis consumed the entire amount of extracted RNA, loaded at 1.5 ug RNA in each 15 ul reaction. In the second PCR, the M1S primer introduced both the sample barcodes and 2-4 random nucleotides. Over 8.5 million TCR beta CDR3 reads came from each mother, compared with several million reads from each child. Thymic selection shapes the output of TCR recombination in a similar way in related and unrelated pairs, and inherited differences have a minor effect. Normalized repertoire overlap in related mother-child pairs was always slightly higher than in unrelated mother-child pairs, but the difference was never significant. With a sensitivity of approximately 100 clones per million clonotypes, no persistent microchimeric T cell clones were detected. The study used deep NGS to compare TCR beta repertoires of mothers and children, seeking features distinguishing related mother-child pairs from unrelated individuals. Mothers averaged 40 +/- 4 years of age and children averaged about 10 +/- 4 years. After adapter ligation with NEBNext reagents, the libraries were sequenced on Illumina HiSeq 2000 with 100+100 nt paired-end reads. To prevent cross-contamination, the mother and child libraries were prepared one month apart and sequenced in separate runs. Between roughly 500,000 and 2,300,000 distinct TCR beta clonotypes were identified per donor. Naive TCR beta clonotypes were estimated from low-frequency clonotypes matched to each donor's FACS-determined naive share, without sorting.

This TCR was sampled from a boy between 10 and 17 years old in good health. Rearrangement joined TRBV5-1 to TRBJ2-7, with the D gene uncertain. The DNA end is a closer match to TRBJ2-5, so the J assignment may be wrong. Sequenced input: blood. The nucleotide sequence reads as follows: TGCGCCAGCAGCTCATTGATTGGGGAGACCCAGTACTTC. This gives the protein CASSSLIGETQYF.